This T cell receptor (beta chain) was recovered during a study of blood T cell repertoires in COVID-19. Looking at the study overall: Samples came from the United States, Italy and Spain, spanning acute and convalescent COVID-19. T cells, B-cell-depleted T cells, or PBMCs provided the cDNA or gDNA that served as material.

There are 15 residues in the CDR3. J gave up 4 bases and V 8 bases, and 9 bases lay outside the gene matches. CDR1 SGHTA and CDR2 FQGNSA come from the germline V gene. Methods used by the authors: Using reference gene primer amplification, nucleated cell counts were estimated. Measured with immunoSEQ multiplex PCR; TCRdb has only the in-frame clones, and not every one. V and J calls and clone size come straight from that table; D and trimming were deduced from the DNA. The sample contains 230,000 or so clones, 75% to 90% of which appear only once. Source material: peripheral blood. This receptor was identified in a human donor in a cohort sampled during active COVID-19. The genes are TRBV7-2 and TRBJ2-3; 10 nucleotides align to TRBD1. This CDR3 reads CASSRDRGGADTQYF. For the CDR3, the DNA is TGTGCCAGCTCAAGGGACAGGGGAGGTGCAGATACGCAGTATTTT.